This T cell receptor (beta chain) was profiled in a study of post-analysis software for immune sequencing data. Study at large: Secondary progressive, relapsing-remitting and progressive-relapsing multiple sclerosis were among the included disease courses. The study's findings and limits: Normalized Chao1 diversity in multiple sclerosis patients fell significantly below that of controls. Clustering by F measure revealed strong co-clustering among samples prepared together in one batch.

Unique molecular identifiers were built into the TCR beta cDNA libraries. TCRdb re-called the PCR reads with MiXCR, one entry per CDR3 protein. The sample yields roughly 800,000 distinct CDR3 sequences, about 50% seen once. This clonotype occurred many times. Its antigen is not identified. The sequenced sample was blood. This sequence originates from a girl aged 10-17 years with multiple sclerosis.

The CDR3 DNA follows: TGTGCCAGCAGCCCCAGGGATGGCTACACCTTC. This codes for CASSPRDGYTF. V is TRBV7-2 and J is TRBJ1-2; D is possibly TRBD1 (5 bases). The germline CDR1 and CDR2 sequences are SGHTA and FQGNSA. This CDR3 has 11 residues. Trimming removed 5 bases from V and 6 bases from J, with 7 bases in between.